This TCR beta chain derives from a study of beta chain features in type 1 diabetes. Study-wide points: Researchers caution that PCR might favor shorter templates, equally among patients and controls.

Every bit of the isolated RNA underwent reverse transcription, so sequencing read expressed TCRB transcripts. The data were produced by immunoSEQ multiplex PCR, yet TCRdb's version contains in-frame clones alone and is incomplete. This sample yields 240,000 or so clones, of which about 25% are seen a single time; more than 3% belongs to the top ten. Germline values: CDR1 SEHNR, CDR2 FQNEAQ (reference sequence). The germline V and J ends were trimmed by 5 bases and 9 bases, with 11 bases remaining between them. This CDR3 has 12 amino acids. As regards this clone: Its target is not known.

The clonotype originates from a man younger than 45 in good health. The V call is TRBV7-9, the J call TRBJ2-1; D remains ambiguous. Specimen: central memory CD4+ T cells from blood. CDR3: CASSPIKSEQFF. Written as DNA, the CDR3 is TGTGCCAGCAGCCCTATAAAAAGTGAGCAGTTCTTC.